This T cell receptor (beta chain) comes out of a study of T cells in Graves' hyperthyroidism and ophthalmopathy (dated by TCRdb to between 2017 and 2020). Turning to the overall study: Peripheral blood samples were taken at initial diagnosis, before any treatment was given. To identify distinguishing TCR V-J signatures, a discovery cohort of roughly 100 patients was used, comprising 40 to 45 with Graves' ophthalmopathy and about 59 with stable Graves' hyperthyroidism. Prospective prediction of ophthalmopathy was tested in an independent validation cohort of 18 to 20 hyperthyroidism patients and roughly 16 patients who later progressed to ophthalmopathy. The approximately 100 discovery patients were divided at random into training and test sets in a 7:3 ratio. In about six Graves' hyperthyroidism patients, the study also compared T-cell repertoires from thyroid tissue with T-cell repertoires from blood. Following sampling, methimazole starting at 30 mg daily was given to hyperthyroidism patients, and high-dose intravenous methylprednisolone was given to ophthalmopathy patients. The paper describes TCR Vbeta CDR3 sequencing of fewer than 150 peripheral blood samples, made up of 40 to 45 ophthalmopathy patients, 70 to 75 hyperthyroidism patients and roughly 17 progressor patients.

From the cysteine through the phenylalanine, the CDR3 covers 13 amino acids. Of all the DNA, just the CDR3 is kept, 39 bases in frame from base 1. From the germline V gene (reference sequence), CDR1 is SEHNR and CDR2 is FQNEAQ. V lost 5 bases and J lost 3 bases; the stretch between them is 10 bases long. General findings and caveats noted by the study authors: In cross-validation, a model built on a 13 V-J signature told ophthalmopathy apart from stable hyperthyroidism with over 85% sensitivity and approximately 81% specificity, and in testing the same model reached 80%/75%. Most expanded thyroid clonotypes (frequency above 0.001) were also detected in blood, a finding suggesting that blood repertoires may reflect thyroid immune responses. No statistical method was used to fix the sample size in advance, and group allocation was not hidden from the investigators. In validation, progression to ophthalmopathy was predicted by the model with 65% to 71% sensitivity and just over 72% specificity, a median of roughly 6.4 months before onset.

Ophthalmopathy patients had moderately to severely active disease, Clinical Activity Score of at least 3, NOSPECS grade of at least 4, and duration under 3 months. Exclusion was applied to patients with uncontrolled infections, other autoimmune diseases, pregnancy or lactation. Diagnoses were based on clinical symptoms, serum thyroxine and TRAb, thyroid ultrasound and orbital computed tomography. PBMCs were separated from about 10 ml of fresh peripheral blood using Ficoll-Paque density gradient centrifugation. Trizol reagent was used to extract total RNA, and RNA quality was then checked on an Agilent 2100 Bioanalyzer. Amplification of TCR beta CDR3 regions was carried out from RNA transcripts. The TCR CDR3 was subjected to a first round of RT-PCR using the HTBI primer set and the Qiagen OneStep RT-PCR kit. A second multiplex PCR round built the libraries, followed by size selection and purification. Sequencing of the libraries was done on an Illumina HiSeq2000 using paired-end 100 bp reads. In the original analysis: SOAPnuke was used to process the raw data, with reads discarded if the reads contained adapters or uncalled bases, had a mean Phred below 15, or lacked an exact constant-primer or identifier match. COPE v1.2.5 was used to merge the high-quality paired reads, and each unique nucleotide sequence was defined as a clonotype. MiTCR v1.1 was used to align the clonotypes against IMGT TRBV, TRBD and TRBJ reference segments. The analysis included only V-J combinations with a frequency above 0.0001, which together covered around 99% of the repertoires. The TCS score was defined as F50 (clonal expansion) divided by E x V (chaos), with BLOSUM62-based TCRdist calculated between CDR3 peptides within each V-J. Welch's t-statistics and random forest reduced fewer than 600 V-J features to 13, which were used in a naive Bayes classifier (R e1071). Thyroid-blood repertoire similarity was quantified with the Morisita-Horn index. The public reads were quality trimmed at Q25 with fastp and then assembled into clones with MiXCR by TCRdb, keeping productive beta chains. Rows with one shared CDR3 protein collapse into an entry with the most common genes and DNA. TCRdb, not the original authors, processed these V and J calls. In this sample the table shows more than 500,000 distinct CDR3 sequences, around 15% of which occur a single time. The ten largest clones take up 3.5% to 4.5% of the sample.

This clonotype has at least ten counts. The target of this receptor is not known. Base qualities are not provided; no much larger clone lies one nucleotide away. Recombination linked TRBV7-9 to TRBJ1-1, with a tentative D gene TRBD1 over 5 matching bases. The TCR comes from a woman aged 40 to 55 with Graves' ophthalmopathy. The sequenced sample consisted of blood. The CDR3 sequence is CASSEGVDTEAFF. The bases read TGTGCCAGCAGCGAAGGGGTCGACACTGAAGCTTTCTTT.